This TCR beta chain was found in a study of blood T cells in healthy people across ages. Through a sample-barcoded 5' primer and a J-beta primer mix, a second PCR was run for roughly 6 to 11 cycles. One entry per CDR3 protein, called by TCRdb with MiXCR from the 5' RACE reads. The table lists fewer than 950,000 distinct CDR3 sequences, approximately 35% of them singletons, with over 10% in the top ten. Only a few counts were recorded for this clonotype. CDR1 SGHAT and CDR2 FQNNGV come from the germline V gene. After removal of 0 bases from V and 0 bases from J, the junction contained 12 bases not matched to a gene. The CDR3 has 19 amino acids.

Source material: blood. The TCR sequence derives from a man aged 18 to 35 in good health. The chain recombines TRBV11-2 with TRBJ2-5; 8 bases agree with TRBD1. This CDR3 reads CASSLDGVQTGAYQETQYF. CDR3 DNA: TGTGCCAGCAGCTTAGATGGGGTGCAGACAGGGGCGTACCAAGAGACCCAGTACTTC.